Listed here are 12 T cell receptor beta chains from one sample, sequenced in a study of response to subunit inactivated influenza vaccine (dated by TCRdb to about 2018). Library preparation employed RT-PCR. Sequencing was carried out with an Illumina HiSeq 2500. TCRdb itself trimmed the public reads at Q25 with fastp, ran MiXCR and retained productive beta chains. Rows with a matching CDR3 protein are joined into one entry that keeps the most common DNA and genes. The sample table records about 540,000 distinct CDR3 sequences; less than 25% of these occur just once. The leading ten clones occupy approximately 2.9% of the sample. The sample was also linked to a second study, of T cells expressing NK-cell markers. The second study also describes: 5'RACE template switching, by which a universal primer site and unique molecular identifiers were added, was used to make TCR beta cDNA libraries.

Sequenced material: CD4+ T cells sorted from PBMCs, taken 11 to 12 days after vaccination. All receptors come from a man aged 45-65 years who received an inactivated influenza vaccine. Donor details come from another sample of the same person, matched by shared clones.

The gene calls are TRBV7-8 and TRBJ2-7; 12 positions agree with TRBD2. This CDR3 is built from 16 residues. Germline trimming cut 3 bases from V and 6 bases from J; bases unmatched to any gene: 9. Per germline, CDR1 SGHVS and CDR2 FQNEAQ. The CDR3 DNA follows: TGTGCCAGCAGCTTCAATAGACTAGCGGGGGCTCGCGAGCAGTACTTC. It is translated as CASSFNRLAGAREQYF.

The V gene is TRBV2, the J gene TRBJ2-3; 7 nucleotides agree with TRBD1. After removal of 4 bases from V and 2 bases from J, the junction contained 6 bases not matched to a gene. CDR1 and CDR2 from the germline V gene are SNHLY and FYNNEI. The CDR3 consists of 15 residues. CDR3 residues: CASSGRTGHTDTQYF. Written as DNA, the CDR3 is TGTGCCAGCAGTGGCCGGACAGGACACACAGATACGCAGTATTTT.

The chain carries TRBV28 and TRBJ2-1, with D perhaps assigned TRBD1 or TRBD2 (6 bases each). The V and J ends lost 2 bases and 4 bases respectively, with 12 bases between them. The germline CDR1 and CDR2 sequences are MDHEN and SYDVKM. CDR3 length: 15 amino acids. The CDR3 DNA follows: TGTGCCAGCAGTTTAAGGAGGGGGAGTTACAATGAGCAGTTCTTC. It is translated as CASSLRRGSYNEQFF.

The sample holds a few counts of this clonotype. The gene calls are TRBV29-1 and TRBJ1-5; no clear D. Trimming stripped 8 bases from V and 4 bases from J, with 27 bases between. The CDR3 extends over 17 amino acids. Looked up from germline, CDR1 is SQVTM and CDR2 is ANQGSEA. This CDR3 is CSSFLRGPEEWNQPQHF. CDR3 bases: TGCAGCTCTTTCCTGCGGGGTCCGGAGGAGTGGAATCAGCCCCAGCATTTT.

This clonotype was detected only a few times. V usage is TRBV7-2 and J usage is TRBJ2-3; D is unclear. Deletions cut 7 bases from V and 6 bases from J, with 14 bases between. From germline, CDR1 is SGHTA and CDR2 FQGNSA. This CDR3 region has 13 residues. The CDR3 nucleotides read TGTGCCAGCACCTTTACCCCACCCGATACGCAGTATTTT. Its translation: CASTFTPPDTQYF.

The chain uses TRBV20-1 and TRBJ2-3; 7 bases agree with TRBD2. Germline V lookup: CDR1 DFQATT, CDR2 SNEGSKA (reference sequence). Germline trimming cut 3 bases from V and 5 bases from J; bases unmatched to any gene: 2. The CDR3 contains 12 residues. CDR3 region: CSASTSVDTQYF. CDR3 DNA: TGCAGTGCTAGTACTAGCGTAGATACGCAGTATTTT.

This clonotype was counted many times. The genes are TRBV5-1 and TRBJ1-5, with D unclear. V dropped 0 bases and J dropped 5 bases, with 12 bases sitting between them. The CDR3 sequence is 15 residues long. From germline, CDR1 is SGHRS and CDR2 YFSETQ. CDR3 bases: TGCGCCAGCAGCTTGGGGGGAGTCGGGGATCAGCCCCAGCATTTT. Encoded protein: CASSLGGVGDQPQHF. The variable domain in full, with the rest retrieved from reference TRBV5-1 and TRBJ1-5, is KAGVTQTPRYLIKTRGQQVTLSCSPISGHRSVSWYQQTPGQGLQFLFEYFSETQRNKGNFPGRFSGRQFSNSRSEMNVSTLELGDSALYLCASSLGGVGDQPQHFGDGTRLSIL.

This clonotype has a handful of counts. For the CDR3, the DNA is TGTGCCAGCAGCTCAATACTCGCGAACACCGGGGAGCTGTTTTTT. Translated, it gives CASSSILANTGELFF. This chain uses TRBV11-1 with TRBJ2-2; D remains unclear. The CDR3 sequence is 15 residues long. CDR1 and CDR2 from the germline V gene are SGHAT and FQDESV (reference sequence). Trimming pared 4 bases from V and 0 bases from J, leaving 9 bases between.

This clonotype was found a few times. The V and J genes are TRBV15 and TRBJ2-7; the D gene could be TRBD1 or TRBD2 (5 bases each). Trimming took off 4 bases at V and 5 bases at J, with 12 bases between the two ends. The length of the CDR3 is 13 residues. The germline V gene has CDR1 LNHNV and CDR2 YYDKDF (reference sequence). CDR3: CATSKGPKDEQYF. CDR3 nucleotides: TGTGCCACCAGCAAGGGACCGAAGGACGAGCAGTACTTC.

The chain employs TRBV11-1 and TRBJ1-2, with D possibly matching TRBD1 (5 bases). Trimming pared 5 bases from V and 8 bases from J, leaving 15 bases between. This CDR3 comprises 13 residues. The germline CDR1 and CDR2 sequences are SGHAT and FQDESV (reference sequence). The CDR3 region is CASSPTVSGGYTF. The CDR3 DNA reads TGTGCCAGCAGCCCGACAGTCTCGGGAGGCTACACCTTC.

The chain recombines TRBV4-1 with TRBJ2-4, with 10 nucleotides matching TRBD2. Germline lookup yields CDR1 MGHRA and CDR2 YSYEKL. The CDR3 covers 21 residues. V was pared by 1 base and J by 0 bases, with 15 bases of the junction left unmatched. CDR3 coding DNA: TGCGCCAGCAGCCAAGGTCTAGCGGGGGTCCCGAGCTCCTTAGCCAAAAACATTCAGTACTTC. This encodes CASSQGLAGVPSSLAKNIQYF.

This chain links TRBV29-1 with TRBJ2-3; D uncertain. Germline CDR1 and CDR2: SQVTM and ANQGSEA. The V gene lost 7 bases and the J gene lost 4 bases, with 6 bases spanning the gap. This CDR3 spans 10 amino acids. In nucleotides, the CDR3 is TGCAGCGCCGGAGCAGATACGCAGTATTTT. Protein product: CSAGADTQYF.